The T cell receptor (beta chain) under discussion was sequenced for a study of blood T cell repertoires in COVID-19. The overall study: T cells, B-cell-depleted T cells, or PBMCs provided the cDNA or gDNA that served as material.

The data were produced by immunoSEQ multiplex PCR, yet TCRdb's version contains in-frame clones alone and is incomplete. The table shows 200,000 to 300,000 clones, with roughly 86% occurring only once. Germline values: CDR1 MNHEY, CDR2 SVGEGT. V dropped 5 bases and J dropped 11; count of bases not matched to a gene: 3. The CDR3 is 11 amino acids. This receptor was obtained from a man between 35 and 55 years old who had recovered from COVID-19. This chain joins TRBV6-2 or TRBV6-3 and TRBJ1-1; 9 nucleotides line up with TRBD1. The sample was peripheral blood. CDR3 DNA: TGTGCCAGCAGTCGGGACAGGGAGGCTTTCTTT. Its protein is CASSRDREAFF.